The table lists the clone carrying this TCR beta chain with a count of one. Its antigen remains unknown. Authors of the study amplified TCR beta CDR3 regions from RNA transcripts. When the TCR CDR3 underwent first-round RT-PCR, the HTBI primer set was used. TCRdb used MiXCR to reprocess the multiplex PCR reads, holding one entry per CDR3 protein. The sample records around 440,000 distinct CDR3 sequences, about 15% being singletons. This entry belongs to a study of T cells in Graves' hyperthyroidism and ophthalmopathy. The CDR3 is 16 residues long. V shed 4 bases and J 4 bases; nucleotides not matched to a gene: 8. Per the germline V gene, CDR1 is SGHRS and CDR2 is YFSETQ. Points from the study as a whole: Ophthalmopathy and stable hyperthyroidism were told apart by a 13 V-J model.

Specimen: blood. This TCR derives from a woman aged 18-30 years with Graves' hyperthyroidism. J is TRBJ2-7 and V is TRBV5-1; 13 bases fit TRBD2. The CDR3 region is CASSVLGLAGLYEQYF. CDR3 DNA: TGCGCCAGCAGCGTCCTGGGACTAGCGGGGCTATACGAGCAGTACTTC. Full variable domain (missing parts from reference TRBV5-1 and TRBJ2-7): KAGVTQTPRYLIKTRGQQVTLSCSPISGHRSVSWYQQTPGQGLQFLFEYFSETQRNKGNFPGRFSGRQFSNSRSEMNVSTLELGDSALYLCASSVLGLAGLYEQYFGPGTRLTVT.